The next 32 T cell receptor beta chains were all read from a single sample in a study of T cells after somatic rescue of genetic block. Method: immunoSEQ multiplex PCR; TCRdb's copy keeps in-frame clones and lacks some. The sample holds tens of thousands of clones, about 90% seen once. Sample: peripheral blood mononuclear cells (PBMCs). These receptors all stem from a man aged 35-49 years.

The sample holds one count of this clone. This rearrangement joins TRBV18 to TRBJ1-1; unclear D gene. Germline loops: CDR1 KGHSH, CDR2 LQKENI. This CDR3 is 14 amino acids long. V was cut by 6 bases and J by 0 bases, with 11 bases left in between. The CDR3 DNA reads as TGTGCCAGCTCCCTAGGGATGTTGAACACTGAAGCTTTCTTT. It encodes CASSLGMLNTEAFF.

This chain uses TRBV6-1 with TRBJ2-3, with 10 bases lining up with TRBD2. The germline gives CDR1 MNHNS, CDR2 SASEGT. Germline trimming cut 6 bases from V and 4 bases from J; bases unmatched to any gene: 4. The CDR3 contains 14 residues. As DNA, the CDR3 is TGTGCCAGCAGGAGTAGCGGGAGGTCAGATACGCAGTATTTT. Translation: CASRSSGRSDTQYF.

The rearrangement joins TRBV2 to TRBJ2-1, with 9 bases lining up with TRBD2. This CDR3 region has 14 residues. Germline values: CDR1 SNHLY, CDR2 FYNNEI. Trimming removed 8 bases from V and 4 bases from J; junction bases left unmatched: 6. In DNA form, the CDR3 reads TGTGCCAGCGGCCATAGCGGGGGATACAATGAGCAGTTCTTC. Its protein is CASGHSGGYNEQFF. Using reference TRBV2 and TRBJ2-1 for the parts outside the CDR3, the full variable domain is EPEVTQTPSHQVTQMGQEVILRCVPISNHLYFYWYRQILGQKVEFLVSFYNNEISEKSEIFDDQFSVERPDGSNFTLKIRSTKLEDSAMYFCASGHSGGYNEQFFGPGTRLTVL.

This chain links TRBV10-3 with TRBJ2-7; D unclear. V was trimmed by 3 bases and J by 1 base, leaving 10 bases between them. CDR1 ENHRY and CDR2 SYGVKD come from the germline V gene. The CDR3 runs to 14 residues. The CDR3 region has the DNA TGTGCCATCAGTGACCCGGTGGGTTCCTACGAGCAGTACTTC. It translates to CAISDPVGSYEQYF.

CDR3 in DNA: TGTGCCGGAGCACTAGAAGATATGGAAAAACTGTTTTTT. Protein product: CAGALEDMEKLFF. J is TRBJ1-4 and V is TRBV2; D not resolved. Germline assignment: CDR1 SNHLY and CDR2 FYNNEI. Trimming left V 11 bases short and J 8 bases short, with 18 bases between. The CDR3 runs to 13 residues.

V gene TRBV6-6 combines with J gene TRBJ2-3; 9 nucleotides agree with TRBD1. The junction had 7 bases not matched to a gene; V was cut back by 5 bases and J by 1 base. Looked up from germline, CDR1 is MNHNY and CDR2 is SVGAGI (reference sequence). This CDR3 is built from 16 residues. CDR3 sequence reads: CASSISGTGRTDTQYF. CDR3 sequence (DNA): TGTGCCAGCAGTATTTCCGGGACAGGGCGCACAGATACGCAGTATTTT.

V gene TRBV21-1 combines with J gene TRBJ2-7; TRBD2 is the table's D call and was not checked against the DNA. TRBV21-1 is a known pseudogene. The CDR3 covers 18 residues. Here the CDR3 DNA reads TGTGCCAGCAGCAGTAGAGGGCTAGCGGGAGGGCCGTCCTACGAGCAGTACTTC. This translates into CASSSRGLAGGPSYEQYF.

V gene TRBV5-4 combines with J gene TRBJ1-3, with D unclear. Trimming pared 0 bases from V and 7 bases from J, leaving 14 bases between. The germline gives CDR1 SGHNT, CDR2 YYREEE (reference sequence). This CDR3 has 15 amino acids. The CDR3 region is CASSLGPQRRNTIYF. The CDR3 nucleotides are TGTGCCAGCAGCTTGGGACCCCAGCGTCGCAACACCATATATTTT.

V and J are TRBV9 and TRBJ2-6, with D possibly being TRBD1 or TRBD2 (5 bases each). V gave up 0 bases and J gave up 2 bases, with 18 bases separating them. The CDR3 consists of 19 residues. Germline CDR1 is SGDLS and CDR2 is YYNGEE. CDR3 sequence (DNA): TGTGCCAGCAGCGTAGGAGGGGCAGGGTCCCGGGCTGGGGCCAACGTCCTGACTTTC. This codes for CASSVGGAGSRAGANVLTF.

CDR3 sequence reads: CASSSLAGGETQYF. CDR3 sequence (DNA): TGTGCCAGTAGTTCTCTAGCGGGAGGCGAGACCCAGTACTTC. The V and J genes are TRBV19 and TRBJ2-5; 11 bases match TRBD2. The CDR3 is 14 residues long. Germline assignment: CDR1 LNHDA and CDR2 SQIVND (reference sequence). After removal of 5 bases from V and 5 bases from J, the junction contained 4 bases not matched to a gene.

In DNA, the CDR3 is TGTGCCATCTCAGGACGGCCAGATCAGCCCCAGCATTTT. As protein: CAISGRPDQPQHF. The V and J genes are TRBV10-3 and TRBJ1-5; D is ambiguous. Germline CDR1 and CDR2: ENHRY and SYGVKD. The CDR3 is 13 amino acids. Trimming removed 8 bases at V and 5 bases at J, with 13 bases between.

The chain has TRBV7-9 and TRBJ2-1; 9 nucleotides match TRBD1. V shed 1 base, J shed 8 bases, and the junction held 6 bases outside the gene matches. Germline assignment: CDR1 SEHNR and CDR2 FQNEAQ (reference sequence). The CDR3 contains 15 residues. Written as DNA, the CDR3 is TGTGCCAGCAGCTTAGTGGGGACAGGGTTTTATGAGCAGTTCTTC. Its protein is CASSLVGTGFYEQFF. Full variable domain (remainder filled in from reference TRBV7-9 and TRBJ2-1): DTGVSQNPRHKITKRGQNVTFRCDPISEHNRLYWYRQTLGQGPEFLTYFQNEAQLEKSRLLSDRFSAERPKGSFSTLEIQRTEQGDSAMYLCASSLVGTGFYEQFFGPGTRLTVL.

To note about this clone: Additional DNA sequences in this sample encode the identical CDR3. V and J are TRBV6-5 and TRBJ1-2; the D is unclear. V was clipped by 0 bases and J by 1 base, with 6 bases between them. There are 14 residues in the CDR3. In germline, CDR1 is MNHEY, CDR2 SVGAGI. This CDR3 is CASSYSRGNYGYTF. The CDR3, as DNA: TGTGCCAGCAGTTACTCGCGGGGTAACTATGGCTACACCTTC.

The chain is built from TRBV21-1 and TRBJ1-4. TRBV21-1 is labeled a pseudogene. The CDR3 has 17 amino acids. DNA for the CDR3: TGTGCCAGCAGCTTACGGGACGGAGGGGCAACTAATGAAAAACTGTTTTTT. Protein sequence: CASSLRDGGATNEKLFF.

The CDR3 here is CASSVFSNQPQHF. The CDR3 DNA reads as TGTGCCAGTAGTGTTTTTAGCAATCAGCCCCAGCATTTT. The J gene is TRBJ1-5, the V gene TRBV19; D unresolved. Germline values: CDR1 LNHDA, CDR2 SQIVND (reference sequence). The length of the CDR3 is 13 residues. Trimming removed 5 bases from V and 0 bases from J, with 5 bases in between.

V is TRBV2 and J is TRBJ2-7; 8 bases match TRBD1. Germline values: CDR1 SNHLY, CDR2 FYNNEI. J gave up 1 base and V 1 base, and 0 bases lay outside the gene matches. The CDR3 totals 14 residues. CDR3 in DNA: TGTGCCAGCAGTGAAGGGACAGGGTCCTACGAGCAGTACTTC. Protein sequence: CASSEGTGSYEQYF.

The chain uses TRBV2 and TRBJ2-7; D remains ambiguous. V lost 10 bases and J lost 0, with 13 bases in between. Germline V CDR1 and CDR2: SNHLY, FYNNEI. The CDR3 covers 13 residues. The CDR3 protein is CATQTGLSYEQYF. As DNA, the CDR3 is TGTGCCACCCAGACCGGGCTCTCCTACGAGCAGTACTTC.

This clone was seen just once. The V and J genes are TRBV20-1 and TRBJ1-2; D not resolved. CDR3 size: 9 residues. Germline CDR1 reads DFQATT; CDR2 reads SNEGSKA (reference sequence). With 5 bases removed from V and 13 bases from J, the gap between germline ends came to 11 bases. The CDR3 loop is CSAGRDFTF. CDR3 coding DNA: TGCAGTGCTGGGCGTGATTTCACCTTC.

This chain connects TRBV1 to TRBJ2-7. TRBV1 is deemed a pseudogene. The CDR3 totals 16 residues. As DNA, the CDR3 is TGCACCAGCAGCAAAAGTATAAGCCGGATCTCGGACGAGCAGTACTTC. Amino acid sequence: CTSSKSISRISDEQYF.

The J gene is TRBJ2-3, the V gene TRBV6-4; no firm D call. This CDR3 has 14 residues. Deletions cut 6 bases from V and 0 bases from J, with 10 bases between. Looked up from germline, CDR1 is MRHNA and CDR2 is SNTAGT. The CDR3 region has the DNA TGTGCCAGCAGAGACGACTCGAGCACAGATACGCAGTATTTT. Translating gives CASRDDSSTDTQYF.

The chain has TRBV5-1 and TRBJ2-5; D gene uncertain. CDR1 and CDR2 from the germline V gene are SGHRS and YFSETQ. The CDR3 totals 15 residues. V lost 3 bases to trimming and J lost 2 bases, with 14 bases between them. The CDR3 loop is CASSSTVGPQETQYF. CDR3 bases: TGCGCCAGCAGCTCCACCGTTGGGCCTCAAGAGACCCAGTACTTC.

V is TRBV6-5 and J is TRBJ1-2; 7 bases are a match to TRBD1. Germline V gene lookup returns CDR1 MNHEY and CDR2 SVGAGI. This CDR3 is 14 amino acids long. V trimming: 6 bases; J trimming: 3 bases; junction bases outside the gene matches: 7. CDR3 sequence reads: CASRPLGQDYGYTF. The CDR3 coding sequence is TGTGCCAGCAGACCACTCGGACAGGACTATGGCTACACCTTC.

The chain links TRBV7-2 to TRBJ2-5, with a weak D call TRBD1 (6 bases). The tail of the sequence fits TRBJ2-7 better, so the J call may be wrong. Germline CDR1 is SGHTA and CDR2 is FQGNSA. The CDR3 length is 13 residues. The CDR3 protein is CASTHRAAYEQYF. The CDR3 nucleotides are TGTGCCAGCACCCACAGGGCAGCCTACGAGCAGTACTTC.

This clone was detected once. The V gene is TRBV2, the J gene TRBJ2-1, with 9 bases aligning to TRBD1. The germline V gene encodes CDR1 SNHLY and CDR2 FYNNEI. The CDR3 has 14 amino acids. V dropped 9 bases and J dropped 5; count of bases not matched to a gene: 8. CDR3 in DNA: TGTGCCAGGACCGGGACAGGGAAGAACAATGAGCAGTTCTTC. Translating gives CARTGTGKNNEQFF. The full variable domain, completed using reference TRBV2 and TRBJ2-1, is EPEVTQTPSHQVTQMGQEVILRCVPISNHLYFYWYRQILGQKVEFLVSFYNNEISEKSEIFDDQFSVERPDGSNFTLKIRSTKLEDSAMYFCARTGTGKNNEQFFGPGTRLTVL.

The genes are TRBV2 and TRBJ2-2, with D maybe TRBD1 (7 bases). This CDR3 region has 14 residues. From germline, CDR1 is SNHLY and CDR2 FYNNEI. V dropped 4 bases and J dropped 4 bases, with 10 bases sitting between them. For the CDR3, the DNA is TGTGCCAGCAGTGCCCAGGGGGGCACCGGGGAGCTGTTTTTT. Translating gives CASSAQGGTGELFF.

The J gene is TRBJ1-2, the V gene TRBV2; TRBD1 aligns across 10 bases. Unmatched junction bases numbered 5, after V lost 5 bases and J lost 8 bases. The CDR3 extends over 13 amino acids. Germline assignment: CDR1 SNHLY and CDR2 FYNNEI. CDR3 region: CASSRDRGSGYTF. In nucleotides, the CDR3 is TGTGCCAGCAGTAGGGACAGGGGAAGCGGCTACACCTTC.

Only one count was recorded for this clone. The chain joins TRBV5-1 to TRBJ1-1; no clear D. V lost 0 bases and J lost 1, with 7 bases in between. The germline CDR1 and CDR2 sequences are SGHRS and YFSETQ. CDR3 length: 14 amino acids. The CDR3 here is CASSLGIKNTEAFF. The DNA of the CDR3 is TGCGCCAGCAGCTTGGGCATAAAGAACACTGAAGCTTTCTTT.

This chain connects TRBV5-1 to TRBJ1-1; no definite D call. The V gene's germline CDR1 is SGHRS and CDR2 YFSETQ. V was shortened by 4 bases and J by 1 base, with 11 bases between the two germline ends. This CDR3 has 14 amino acids. The CDR3 protein is CASSPESWNTEAFF. As DNA, the CDR3 is TGCGCCAGCAGCCCTGAGTCTTGGAACACTGAAGCTTTCTTT.

The rearrangement uses TRBV5-1 and TRBJ2-5, with 9 bases aligning to TRBD1. Germline loops: CDR1 SGHRS, CDR2 YFSETQ. This CDR3 has 16 amino acids. Germline trimming cut 0 bases from V and 5 bases from J; bases unmatched to any gene: 8. The CDR3 DNA is TGCGCCAGCAGCTTGGGCGGGACAGGGAAAAGGGAGACCCAGTACTTC. Protein product: CASSLGGTGKRETQYF.

J is TRBJ2-5 and V is TRBV5-1; 7 nucleotides match TRBD1. Germline trimming cut 0 bases from V and 3 bases from J; bases unmatched to any gene: 8. CDR3 length: 16 residues. Germline V gives CDR1 SGHRS, CDR2 YFSETQ. The DNA for the CDR3 is TGCGCCAGCAGCTTGGGGACAGGCCAGGGAGAAGAGACCCAGTACTTC. Residues: CASSLGTGQGEETQYF.

This sequence joins TRBV14 and TRBJ2-7; D is perhaps TRBD1 (6 bases). The V gene's germline CDR1 is SGHDN and CDR2 FVKESK. Between the trimmed V and J ends, which lost 4 bases and 2 bases, there was a span of 12 bases. CDR3 length equals 14 residues. The DNA for the CDR3 is TGTGCCAGCAGCCTCGGTGGGGGCCCCTACGAGCAGTACTTC. This translates into CASSLGGGPYEQYF.

The chain uses TRBV5-6 and TRBJ2-3, with TRBD2 as a possible D gene (6 bases). CDR3 length equals 15 residues. The germline CDR1 and CDR2 sequences are SGHDT and YYEEEE. V was clipped by 5 bases and J by 0 bases, with 13 bases between them. CDR3 coding DNA: TGTGCCAGCAGACGGGGACGGGAGAGCACAGATACGCAGTATTTT. Amino acids: CASRRGRESTDTQYF.